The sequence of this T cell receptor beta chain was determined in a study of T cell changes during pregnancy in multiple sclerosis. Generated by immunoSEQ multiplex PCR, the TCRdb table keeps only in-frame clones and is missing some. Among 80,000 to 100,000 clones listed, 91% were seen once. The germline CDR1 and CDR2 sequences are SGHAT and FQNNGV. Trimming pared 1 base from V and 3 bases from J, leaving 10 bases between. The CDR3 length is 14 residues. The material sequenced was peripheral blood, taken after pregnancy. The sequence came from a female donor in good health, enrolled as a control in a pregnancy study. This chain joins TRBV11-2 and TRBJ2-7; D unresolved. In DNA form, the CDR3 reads TGTGCCAGCAGCTTAGTTAGTAGAAACTACGAGCAGTACTTC. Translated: CASSLVSRNYEQYF.